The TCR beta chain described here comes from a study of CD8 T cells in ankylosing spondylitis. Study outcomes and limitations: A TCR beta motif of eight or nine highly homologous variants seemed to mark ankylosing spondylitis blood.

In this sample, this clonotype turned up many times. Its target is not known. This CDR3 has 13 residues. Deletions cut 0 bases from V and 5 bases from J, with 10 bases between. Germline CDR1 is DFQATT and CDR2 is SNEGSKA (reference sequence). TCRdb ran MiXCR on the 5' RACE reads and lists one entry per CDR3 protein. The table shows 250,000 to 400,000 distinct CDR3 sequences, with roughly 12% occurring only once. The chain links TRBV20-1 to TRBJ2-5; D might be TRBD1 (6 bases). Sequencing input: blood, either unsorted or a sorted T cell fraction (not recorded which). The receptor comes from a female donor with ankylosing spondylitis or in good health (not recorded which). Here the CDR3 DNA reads TGCAGTGCTAGAGACAGGGGTGGGGAGACCCAGTACTTC. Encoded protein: CSARDRGGETQYF.